This T cell receptor beta chain stems from a study of T cells in pancreatic ductal adenocarcinoma. As concerns this clone: What it binds is not known.

Study results and limitations: No significant tumor-blood clonality difference; means were about 0.1 and 0.065.

Generated by immunoSEQ multiplex PCR, the TCRdb table keeps only in-frame clones and is missing some. Of around 100,000 clones in the sample, about 96% were seen once. V shed 3 bases and J 5 bases; nucleotides not matched to a gene: 12. This CDR3 is built from 16 residues. Germline values: CDR1 SGHNT, CDR2 YYREEE (reference sequence). Surgery without prior neoadjuvant therapy was the treatment of the selected pancreatic ductal adenocarcinoma patients. Sample: PBMCs. The source is a human donor with pancreatic ductal adenocarcinoma. J is TRBJ2-5 and V is TRBV5-4, with TRBD2 matching over 8 bases. CDR3 amino acids: CASSSRTGGFGETQYF. The CDR3 coding sequence is TGTGCCAGCAGCTCCAGGACGGGAGGGTTCGGTGAGACCCAGTACTTC.